These T cell receptor beta chains were read from a single sample in a study of esophageal squamous cell carcinoma under preoperative chemotherapy. TCRdb recomputed calls from the PCR reads with MiXCR, one row per CDR3 protein. The sample has over 9,500 distinct CDR3 sequences, 50% to 55% seen once. Sampling was performed from a patient given preoperative chemotherapy. The receptors shown here come from a human donor with esophageal squamous cell carcinoma. The donor label of this sample is uncertain. The CDR3 runs from the conserved cysteine through the conserved F or W. D genes are given only for firm matches. Expanded clones are given a class, and other clones once, few, many or no size at all.

d_gene	v_gene	abundance	j_gene	CDR3aa	CDR3nt
NA	TRBV10-3	few	TRBJ1-1	CAIQKGQENTEAFF	TGTGCCATTCAAAAGGGCCAAGAGAACACTGAAGCTTTCTTT
NA	TRBV12-3/TRBV12-4	NA	TRBJ2-7	CATSTGSYEQYF	TGTGCCACTTCAACGGGGAGTTACGAGCAGTACTTC
TRBD2	TRBV7-6	medium-sized	TRBJ2-7	CASSLRTSGGYNEQYF	TGTGCCAGCAGCTTGCGGACTAGCGGAGGATACAATGAGCAGTACTTC
NA	TRBV9	few	TRBJ2-2	CASSSQTANTGELFF	TGTGCCAGCAGCTCCCAGACAGCGAACACCGGGGAGCTGTTTTTT
NA	TRBV6-1	NA	TRBJ2-2	CASSEYLGLNTGAQFF	TGTGCCAGCAGTGAATATTTAGGGCTGAACACCGGGGCGCAGTTTTTC
TRBD1	TRBV6-1	NA	TRBJ1-6	CASRAGGQLYNSPLHF	TGTGCCAGCAGGGCCGGGGGACAGTTATATAATTCACCCCTCCACTTT
NA	TRBV7-2	NA	TRBJ2-1	CASSLVVWEAGSYNEQFF	TGTGCCAGCAGCTTAGTTGTGTGGGAGGCAGGTTCCTACAATGAGCAGTTCTTC
NA	TRBV6-1	few	TRBJ2-5	CASSEGGTLETQYF	TGTGCCAGCAGTGAAGGTGGGACCCTGGAGACCCAGTACTTC
TRBD2	TRBV6-1	few	TRBJ2-1	CASLPGLAPNNEQFF	TGTGCCAGTCTACCGGGACTAGCGCCCAACAATGAGCAGTTCTTC
TRBD1	TRBV3-1	NA	TRBJ2-7	CASSQAQPGQGAYEQYF	TGTGCCAGCAGCCAAGCACAACCGGGACAGGGGGCCTACGAGCAGTACTTC
NA	TRBV6-8	NA	TRBJ2-3	CAGARDTDTQYF	TGTGCCGGGGCTCGTGACACAGATACCCAGTATTTT
TRBD1	TRBV6-8	NA	TRBJ2-3	CGGRGMRDKNTQYF	TGCGGCGGCAGGGGGATGCGAGACAAAAATACTCAGTATTTC
TRBD1	TRBV3-1	NA	TRBJ2-7	CASSRRQGGGYEQYF	TGTGCCAGCAGCCGACGACAGGGGGGCGGATACGAGCAGTACTTC
NA	TRBV12-3/TRBV12-4	NA	TRBJ2-3	CASSFGTSTDTQYF	TGTGCCAGCAGTTTTGGGACAAGCACAGATACGCAGTATTTT
NA	TRBV6-1	NA	TRBJ2-1	CASSSGFGTYGEQFF	TGTGCCAGCAGCTCGGGTTTTGGGACCTACGGTGAGCAGTTCTTC
TRBD1	TRBV6-5	NA	TRBJ2-5	CASSYFGTEETQYF	TGTGCCAGCAGTTACTTCGGGACAGAAGAGACCCAGTACTTC
NA	TRBV7-6	NA	TRBJ2-5	CASSPRETQYF	TGTGCCAGCAGCCCGCGGGAGACCCAGTACTTC
NA	TRBV5-1	NA	TRBJ2-3	CASSLGGYPDTQYF	TGCGCCAGCAGCTTGGGTGGTTACCCAGATACGCAGTATTTT
TRBD2	TRBV6-1	NA	TRBJ2-1	CASRPGGGEAETQYF	TGTGCCAGCAGGCCCGGGGGAGGGGAGGCAGAGACGCAGTATTTC
NA	TRBV6-1	NA	TRBJ2-3	CASSEGGSTGAQYF	TGTGCCAGCAGTGAGGGTGGGAGCACAGGTGCGCAGTATTTT
NA	TRBV7-8	many	TRBJ2-7	CASRSTPSYEQYF	TGTGCCAGCAGATCGACCCCCTCCTACGAGCAGTACTTC
NA	TRBV6-4	NA	TRBJ2-1	CASAAAGYNEQFF	TGTGCCAGCGCGGCAGCAGGTTACAATGAGCAGTTCTTC
NA	TRBV7-3	NA	TRBJ2-5	CASSLSGGVRETQYF	TGTGCCAGCAGCTTAAGCGGAGGGGTCCGAGAGACCCAGTACTTC
NA	TRBV6-8	NA	TRBJ2-5	CAGGGDTDTQYF	TGTGCCGGGGGGGGGGACACAGATACCCAGTACTTC
NA	TRBV11-3	many	TRBJ2-1	CASSSYRDNQETQFF	TGTGCCAGCAGCTCGTACCGGGACAACCAAGAGACCCAGTTCTTC
TRBD2	TRBV5-1	NA	TRBJ2-1	CASSLVLAGNNEQFF	TGCGCCAGCAGCTTGGTTCTAGCGGGTAACAATGAGCAGTTCTTC
NA	TRBV6-1	NA	TRBJ2-7	CASRPHRTYEQYF	TGTGCCAGCAGACCCCATAGGACCTACGAGCAGTACTTC
NA	TRBV6-1	NA	TRBJ2-3	CASRGVKGVSTDAQYF	TGTGCCAGCAGGGGCGTTAAGGGGGTGAGCACAGATGCGCAGTACTTT
NA	TRBV6-1	once	TRBJ2-2	CARRGRANTGEQFF	TGTGCCCGCAGGGGCAGGGCGAACACCGGGGAGCAGTTTTTT
TRBD2	TRBV4-1	NA	TRBJ2-1	CASSQRGSKEQFF	TGCGCCAGCAGCCAGCGGGGGTCTAAGGAGCAGTTCTTC
NA	TRBV6-5	NA	TRBJ2-3	CASSVSSGSSTDTQYF	TGTGCCAGCAGTGTATCGAGCGGGTCTAGCACAGATACGCAGTATTTT
TRBD1	TRBV5-1	NA	TRBJ1-3	CASSLEGAVGNTIYF	TGCGCCAGCAGCTTGGAGGGGGCCGTCGGAAACACCATATATTTT
NA	TRBV6-1	once	TRBJ2-3	CASSGGIHSTDTQYF	TGTGCCAGCAGCGGCGGGATCCACAGCACAGATACGCAGTATTTT
NA	TRBV6-1	once	TRBJ2-2	CASKQAVNTGELFF	TGTGCCAGCAAACAGGCGGTGAACACCGGGGAGCTGTTTTTT
NA	TRBV6-2/TRBV6-3	NA	TRBJ1-1	CASSYAHANTEAFF	TGTGCCAGCAGTTACGCACATGCGAACACTGAAGCTTTCTTT
NA	TRBV6-1	NA	TRBJ2-4	CAGSGGSAAETQYF	TGTGCGGGCAGTGGGGGCAGTGCCGCAGAGACGCAGTACTTT
NA	TRBV7-2	NA	TRBJ2-7	CASSLRRVTGLSYNEQYF	TGTGCCAGCAGCTTACGCCGGGTTACAGGGCTATCCTACAATGAGCAGTACTTC
NA	TRBV6-5	NA	TRBJ2-5	CASSYSIGVAVKETQYF	TGTGCCAGCAGTTACTCGATTGGAGTAGCGGTGAAAGAGACCCAGTACTTC
NA	TRBV12-3/TRBV12-4	NA	TRBJ2-1	CASREGQRGHNEQFF	TGTGCCAGCAGGGAGGGACAGAGGGGCCACAATGAGCAGTTCTTC
NA	TRBV6-1	NA	TRBJ2-3	CASNSGGTQYF	TGTGCCAGCAACTCCGGAGGCACGCAGTATTTT
NA	TRBV7-6	NA	TRBJ2-7	CASSADRPPYNEQYF	TGTGCCAGCAGCGCCGACAGGCCCCCCTACAATGAGCAGTACTTC
NA	TRBV6-1	medium-sized	TRBJ2-7	CASTSGVTYEQYF	TGTGCCAGCACCTCGGGCGTTACCTACGAGCAGTACTTC
NA	TRBV12-3/TRBV12-4	NA	TRBJ2-3	CAGRGVCGPETQYF	TGTGCGGGCAGGGGGGTCTGTGGCCCAGAGACGCAGTATTTT
NA	TRBV6-5	few	TRBJ1-5	CASSYSAQYNQPQHF	TGTGCCAGCAGTTACTCGGCACAGTACAATCAGCCCCAGCATTTT